In terms of frequency, the clone carrying this TCR beta chain is medium-sized. Its cognate antigen is unknown. TRB was amplified from roughly 270 ng of peripheral blood genomic DNA per sample. Multiplex touch-down PCR amplified TRB using TRB-A and TRB-B pools in one tube. TCRdb re-called the multiplex PCR reads; every CDR3 protein appears as one record, without DNA. This table lists more than 7,000 distinct CDR3 sequences. The data derive from a study of T cell clusters in autoimmune cytopenias. General study results and limits: A dominant lymphoma-associated repertoire apparently masked the cluster-lack signature in secondary cytopenia versus chronic lymphocytic leukemia.

Germline values: CDR1 SGHKS, CDR2 YYEKEE (reference sequence). The CDR3 has 14 residues. The chain couples TRBV5-5 to TRBJ2-1; TCRdb indicates TRBD1, and absent DNA this call remains unverified. This TCR was recovered from a human donor with an autoimmune cytopenia or autoimmune hepatitis (not recorded which). The sample was peripheral blood. This CDR3 reads CASSRAGDYNEQFF.